Sequencing of this T cell receptor beta chain was carried out in a study of CD8+ T cells in alopecia areata. Background on the study: Those treated were given oral tofacitinib at 5 to 10 mg twice daily. Percent affected scalp area, the SALT score, rated treated patients' severity.

Sequencing relied on a cDNA template that was reverse transcribed from extracted RNA. Profiled with immunoSEQ multiplex PCR; TCRdb holds only in-frame clones, not every one. This sample has about 210,000 clones; about three fifths occur once, and the top ten carry 1.6%. Treatment denoted: oral pan-JAK inhibitor, 5-10 mg twice daily. Sampling of alopecia areata patients yielded lesional scalp punch biopsies as well as peripheral blood. Remarks on this clone: Its specificity is unknown.

General study points: Lesional tissue from the scalp (especially in alopecia totalis/universalis) showed higher clonality than normal scalp.

Germline V CDR1 and CDR2: KGHSH, LQKENI. CDR3 length equals 14 residues. The V gene lost 3 bases and the J gene lost 0 bases, with 9 bases spanning the gap. The source material was CD4+ T cells sorted from blood, sampled at week 4, from a patient treated with tofacitinib. The receptor comes from a human donor with alopecia areata. The genes are TRBV18 and TRBJ2-7; D unresolved. The CDR3 DNA reads as TGTGCCAGCTCACCGTTAGAGAGCTCCTACGAGCAGTACTTC. This encodes CASSPLESSYEQYF.